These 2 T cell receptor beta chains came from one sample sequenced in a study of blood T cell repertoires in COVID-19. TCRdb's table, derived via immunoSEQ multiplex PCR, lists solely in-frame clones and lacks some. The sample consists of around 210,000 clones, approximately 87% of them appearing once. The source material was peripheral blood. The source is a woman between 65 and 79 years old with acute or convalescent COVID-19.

DNA for the CDR3: TGTGCCAGCAGCCAAGGGACTAGCGGGCTCACAGATACGCAGTATTTT. Amino acid sequence: CASSQGTSGLTDTQYF. The rearrangement uses TRBV3-1 (or the pseudogene TRBV3-2) and TRBJ2-3; 11 bases are shared with TRBD2. The CDR3 is made up of 16 amino acids. The V gene end was trimmed by 1 base and the J gene end by 2 bases; junction bases not matched to a gene: 2. The germline gives CDR1 LGHDT, CDR2 YNNKEL (reference sequence).

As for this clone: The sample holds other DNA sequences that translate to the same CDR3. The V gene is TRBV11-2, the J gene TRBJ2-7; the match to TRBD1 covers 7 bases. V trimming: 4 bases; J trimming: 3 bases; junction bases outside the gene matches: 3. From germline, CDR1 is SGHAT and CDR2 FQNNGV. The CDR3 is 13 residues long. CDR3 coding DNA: TGTGCCAGCAGCTCCGCAGGGGGCTACGAGCAGTACTTC. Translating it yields CASSSAGGYEQYF.